This T cell receptor beta chain stems from a study of blood T cells in healthy people across ages. This CDR3 is 15 amino acids long. The germline V gene encodes CDR1 MNHEY and CDR2 SMNVEV (reference sequence). Trimming shortened V by 4 bases and J by 2 bases, and 9 bases separated the two germline ends. With a J-beta primer mix and a sample-barcoded 5' primer, a second PCR ran about 6 to 11 cycles. From the 5' RACE reads, TCRdb called clonotypes with MiXCR, one entry per CDR3 protein. The data contain hundreds of thousands of distinct CDR3 sequences, just under 25% of them seen just once; the ten biggest clones take up 9% to 9.5%. Peripheral blood was drawn, about 9.1 milliliters per donor. Every sample yielded at least 6.5 million isolated PBMCs. These data were also filed under a second study, of T cells of mothers and their children. That investigation notes: During the second PCR, the M1S primer introduced sample barcodes along with 2-4 random nucleotides. No T cell clones of persistent microchimeric origin were detected.

This rearrangement joins TRBV27 to TRBJ2-6, with unresolved D. The sample was blood. This clonotype was sampled from a boy younger than 18 in good health. CDR3 DNA: TGTGCCAGCAGTTCCGAGTCTACTGGGGCCAACGTCCTGACTTTC. It translates to CASSSESTGANVLTF.